This T cell receptor beta chain was found in a study of shared clonotypes between healthy human individuals. For the study at large: The study drew on a couple of women and three men aged 18 to 49 as donors.

It was at deep level that the assay was run. Generated by immunoSEQ multiplex PCR, the TCRdb table keeps only in-frame clones and is missing some. This sample has fewer than 600,000 clones, with around 81% found just once. The germline V gene has CDR1 LNHDA and CDR2 SQIVND (reference sequence). The V end was cut by 1 base, the J end by 1 base, with 13 bases between. This CDR3 has 17 residues. Donors were Caucasian adults residing in Nashville, Tennessee, USA. The gene calls are TRBV19 and TRBJ2-2; possibly TRBD2 for D (6 bases). The sequenced material came from PBMCs. This receptor was obtained from a woman between 40 and 55 years old in good health. Some clones in this sample may be carry-over from other donors' samples. The DNA for the CDR3 is TGTGCCAGTAGTATAGGGCGGGGCGGAATGAACACCGGGGAGCTGTTTTTT. Protein: CASSIGRGGMNTGELFF.